This T cell receptor (beta chain) was recovered during a study of cytomegalovirus exposure and HLA in healthy donors (dated 2017 in TCRdb). Study-level background: An earlier analysis of roughly 500 of the donors reported 250 to 300 Gb of sequence data and some 100 million unique TCR beta sequences from roughly 200 million T cells. Every discovery cohort repertoire had been produced on one sequencing platform. Roughly 5 DR-DQ haplotypes were treated as single units for association and clustering because of strong linkage in the cohort. A separate validation cohort of about 110 different subjects was used in addition to the roughly 700-subject first cohort. Of the 398 genotyped donors, approximately 80% fell in the genetic ancestry cluster associated with self-reported Caucasian donors. Both class I and class II loci were covered by HLA typing, at four-digit resolution. The study was designed to test whether signatures of past pathogen exposure could be identified by cataloging public T cell receptors. A later genetic analysis used genome-wide SNP genotypes for about 65% of the 666 donors, treating that subset as a discovery cohort. Typing coverage differed by locus: A, B, C, DRB1 and DQB1 were typed in roughly 620-630 donors, DQA1 in 500 to 550, DPA1 in roughly 590, and DPB1 in roughly 450. High-throughput TCR immunosequencing, statistical association of individual TCRs with disease status, and machine learning were combined to predict cytomegalovirus infection status. Rather than using new phenotypic data, the later analysis identified candidate immune exposures from TCR beta sequences and from how often those sequences occurred across donors. Donor age, sex, ethnicity and CMV serostatus were collected together with the repertoire data. On average, roughly 200,000 unique TCR beta nucleotide sequences were sequenced per donor among about 400 genotyped donors of the cohort, with approximately 18% of those sequences being non-productive. To decide whether each TCR beta V gene segment behaved as functional or pseudogenic, an earlier analysis of 587 of the donors relied on high-throughput TCR beta sequencing. A later analysis re-analyzed previously published TCR beta repertoires from 500 to 700 donors and added high-resolution HLA genotyping to study TCR occurrence patterns. Using immunosequencing, the study profiled T cell repertoires from approximately 700 subjects and related those repertoires to cytomegalovirus serostatus. An early release covering just under 650 HLA-typed donors comprised 250 to 350 gigabases of sequencing data and 65 million to 100 million unique TCR sequences. The full study reports these points: The study gave a list of 150 to 200 TCR beta chains associated with cytomegalovirus. The authors suggested that the approach could potentially be generalized to other disease states and immunological phenotypes. In vitro tests confirmed that three of the cytomegalovirus-associated TCR beta chains recognize cytomegalovirus antigens. A later analysis associated approximately 17,000 TCR beta sequences with specific HLA alleles at a false discovery rate of 0.05. Correlated functional status among segregating V segments might be attributable to linkage disequilibrium, but an unknown experimental factor could not be ruled out. A further reported finding was that TCR beta sequences accurately predicted the HLA-A and HLA-B alleles for most subjects in the first cohort. The cohort was sequenced for TCR beta chains only, and without alpha or paired-chain data the features that could be detected were limited. Most CMV-associated TCR beta chains appeared to be HLA-restricted in a later analysis, and the HLA associations seemed to be driven largely by CMV exposure. In a later analysis, the rate of TCR association differed among HLA loci, with DRB1 alleles having the most associated TCRs and HLA-C alleles having the fewest. A later analysis found that HLA-associated TCR beta chains were more clonally expanded and had lower generation probabilities than equally common non-associated chains. In a later analysis, several top co-occurrence clusters were reported to appear linked to parvovirus B19, influenza, CMV and Epstein-Barr virus. Strong co-occurrence of HLA alleles, especially DR and DQ, made assigning TCR associations to individual alleles difficult. Because counts were too low, roughly 16 rarely observed V segments, including chromosome 9 orphons, were left out of the earlier analysis of over 550 of the donors. A cluster of highly shared sequence variants was judged likely to be a technical artifact of the sequencing pipeline. In a later genetic analysis, a missense DCLRE1C variant was associated with V-gene and J-gene trimming of TCR beta chains, and the association was replicated in an independent cohort. The classifier was reported to diagnose cytomegalovirus status with high specificity and sensitivity in both the original and validation cohorts. A later genetic analysis reported fewer N-insertions in productive TCRs among donors in an Asian-associated ancestry cluster than the roughly 690-donor mean. Most TCR sequences were observed very rarely across donors, whereas some public TCRs were present in many individuals. Immune exposure information for the cohort was limited to CMV serostatus. An earlier analysis of approximately 600 of the donors showed that most TCR beta V segments appeared in productive rearrangements either about 90% or about 30% of the time, which broadly matched IMGT annotations. Roughly uniform sequencing depth across donors was assumed in presence/absence analyses, although this assumption may not hold. Some IMGT-functional V segments, including TRBV6-2 and TRBV6-3, could not be distinguished by the 87-base-pair reads and were therefore excluded. Because some donors lacked HLA typing at each locus, the association tests relied only on the typed subset.

At the junction V is shortened by 0 bases and J by 3 bases; bases outside the gene matches: 3. CDR1 and CDR2, per the germline V gene, are SGHDT and YYEEEE. The CDR3 holds 15 amino acids from the cysteine to the phenylalanine. Only the CDR3 region is kept as DNA, spanning 45 bases read in frame from base 1. The cohort comprised more than 550 healthy bone marrow donors. At the time of sampling, all cohort members were nominally healthy, though unrecorded immune exposures were likely present. The donor was CMV seropositive and belonged to the group of 250 to 300 seropositive cohort members. A peripheral blood sample was collected from each donor, and TCR beta sequencing was performed on peripheral blood mononuclear cells. The Qiagen DNeasy Blood Extraction Kit was used to extract genomic DNA from the blood cell samples. About this clone itself: Its target antigen remains unknown. The input lacks base qualities; no much larger clone sits a single base away. The same CDR3 can be traced to other DNA sequences in this sample.

Library preparation was by the immunoSEQ multiplex PCR assay. A mixture of 60 forward primers for TCR Vbeta segments and 13 reverse primers for TCR Jbeta segments was used in the multiplex PCR. A multiplex PCR assay on genomic DNA amplified the CDR3 region of rearranged TCR beta genes. The Illumina HiSeq System was used to sequence the amplified TCR beta libraries as 87-base-pair reads. In the paper's pipeline: A later analysis counted approximately 84 million unique TCR beta chains across the 700 or so repertoires, and roughly 10 million of these chains were shared by at least two donors. A nearest-neighbor algorithm error-corrected the raw reads and collapsed the reads into unique sequences, merging closely related sequences to remove PCR and sequencing errors. To assign V, D and J gene segments, CDR3 sequences were aligned to IMGT reference sequences. For a sequence to be retained, a match of at least six nucleotides to both a V gene segment and a J gene segment was required. A rearrangement was called productive if the CDR3 had no stop codons and remained in frame with V and J, and every other rearrangement was called non-productive. Following IMGT convention, CDR3 was defined as the stretch from the second conserved V-encoded cysteine to the conserved J-encoded phenylalanine. The earlier analysis of about 620 of the donors excluded sequences that lacked an unambiguous match to a single V gene segment. In an earlier analysis of some 590 of the donors, a V segment was called functional when productive rearrangements were above 56.7%, and segregating when the standard deviation between donors exceeded 5%. A statistical classification framework was developed to diagnose cytomegalovirus status using the catalog of TCR beta chain sequences. V and J gene assignment, in a later analysis, came from comparing TCR nucleotide sequences with IMGT/GENE-DB human TR gene sequences. The TCRdist pipeline was used in a later analysis to assign CDR3 sequences and most-parsimonious VDJ recombination scenarios. In a later analysis, each TCR beta chain was defined by its CDR3 amino acid sequence together with its V-gene family, and reads lacking a unique V-gene family were excluded. In a later analysis, some 600 highly shared, low-generation-probability nucleotide sequences were removed to address suspected cross-contamination and a sequencing artifact. A later analysis calculated a clonal expansion index for each public chain from normalized within-repertoire ranks of inferred template counts. In a later analysis, generation probabilities were computed using a VDJ recombination model fitted to out-of-frame rearrangements, and the results were checked against IGoR. In a later analysis, TCR-TCR, TCR-HLA and TCR-CMV co-occurrence was scored with hypergeometric tests, and a repertoire-size bias correction was applied to TCR pairs. A later analysis estimated false discovery rates by permuting HLA or CMV assignments 20 times. In a later analysis, co-occurring TCRs were grouped using DBSCAN, and TCRdist sequence similarity was added for clustering within HLA-allele-positive subsets. Repertoires with fewer than 30,000 or more than 120,000 public chains were left out of co-occurrence clustering, as were a handful of repertoires with anomalous nucleotide sharing. TCRdb limited this immuneACCESS table to in-frame rearrangements with V and J called. A share of clones is missing; checked studies link under half to unresolved V genes, and the rest is unexplained. V, J and clone size derive from that table, while D and trimming were established from the DNA sequence. The sample records 150,000 to 200,000 clones, 80% of which are singletons. In total, the top ten clones hold 5.5% to 7.5% of the sample.

The receptor was derived from a man aged 30-40 years in good health and CMV-seropositive. The chain was built from TRBV5-6 and TRBJ2-5, with 9 bases in between that match TRBD2. Sample: PBMCs. The CDR3 sequence is CASSLEASGEETQYF. The nucleotides read TGTGCCAGCAGCTTGGAGGCTAGCGGGGAAGAGACCCAGTACTTC.